The entry below gives a single TCR beta chain sequence along with its context. The clone's antigen remains unknown. Nothing much larger sits one base from this clone, and base qualities are not available. The library was made by the immunoSEQ multiplex PCR assay. Entries here come from immuneACCESS through TCRdb and include only in-frame sequences with V and J called. Some clones fail to appear in such tables; in the studies checked, an unresolved V gene covers under half of the shortfall, and the cause of the remainder is unknown. The sample profile shows 100,000 or so clones; more than 90% of them were found once. The ten largest clones capture 0.95% to 1.5% of the sample. The data were obtained in a study of T cell changes during pregnancy in multiple sclerosis (dated 2019 in TCRdb). As for the study more broadly: Changes in the T cell repertoire over the course of pregnancy were examined in this study in women with multiple sclerosis.

The germline V gene gives CDR1 as SGHRS and CDR2 as YFSETQ. Taken from cysteine to phenylalanine, the CDR3 has 15 residues. Only CDR3 DNA is held: 45 bases, read in frame from base 1. V is trimmed back by 4 bases and J by 4 bases, and the junction contains 6 bases that no gene match accounts for. Specimen: peripheral blood, collected in the second trimester of pregnancy. The clonotype comes from a female donor with multiple sclerosis, enrolled in a pregnancy study. The chain is made from TRBV5-1 and TRBJ2-5, with 11 central nucleotides matching TRBD2. The DNA sequence is given as TGCGCCAGCAGCCGGGGTAGCGGGAGGGGAGAGACCCAGTACTTC. The translation is CASSRGSGRGETQYF.